Listed below are T cell receptor beta chains from one sample, sequenced in a study of blood T cell repertoires in COVID-19. Libraries were prepared by immunoSEQ multiplex PCR; TCRdb keeps only in-frame clonotypes and omits some of them. Of about 110,000 clones in the sample, over 80% were seen once. Sequenced input: peripheral blood. These TCRs come from a woman aged 45-65 years with acute or convalescent COVID-19. Both conserved end residues are part of each CDR3. Each record gives: V gene, D gene, J gene, clone size, CDR3 DNA, CDR3 protein. D genes are given only for firm matches. Some rows have no size entry. The others give once, few or many, or a class for an expanded clone.

V: TRBV7-2
D: TRBD1
J: TRBJ2-1
size: few
DNA: TGTGCCAGCAGCTTACAGGGGGCCCTCTACAATGAGCAGTTCTTC
CDR3: CASSLQGALYNEQFF

V: TRBV6-5
D: TRBD2
J: TRBJ2-5
size: NA
DNA: TGTGCCAGCAGTTACTCCAGCGGCGGGAGAGGGGAGACCCAGTACTTC
CDR3: CASSYSSGGRGETQYF

V: TRBV5-1
D: NA
J: TRBJ1-1
size: NA
DNA: TGCGCCAGCAGCTTGGCCATGGGGGGAAGCACTGAAGCTTTCTTT
CDR3: CASSLAMGGSTEAFF

V: TRBV14
D: TRBD1
J: TRBJ2-7
size: NA
DNA: TGTGCCAGCAGCCTCATGGGACAGGGAGACCCTAACTCCTACGAGCAGTACTTC
CDR3: CASSLMGQGDPNSYEQYF

V: TRBV4-2
D: NA
J: TRBJ1-4
size: once
DNA: TGTGCCAGCAGCCAAGTTCAGGGATTTAATGAAAAACTGTTTTTT
CDR3: CASSQVQGFNEKLFF

V: TRBV5-6
D: NA
J: TRBJ1-4
size: once
DNA: TGTGCCAGCAGTAGACAAATGCGCGATGAAAAACTGTTTTTT
CDR3: CASSRQMRDEKLFF

V: TRBV18
D: TRBD1
J: TRBJ2-2
size: NA
DNA: TGTGCCAGCTCACCACCCGACAGGGCTACCGGGGAGCTGTTTTTT
CDR3: CASSPPDRATGELFF

V: TRBV9
D: NA
J: TRBJ1-1
size: NA
DNA: TGTGCCAGCAGCTTTTATGAGGAGAGCACTGAAGCTTTCTTT
CDR3: CASSFYEESTEAFF

V: TRBV28
D: TRBD1
J: TRBJ2-7
size: NA
DNA: TGTGCCAGCAGTCACCATCAGGGGGACTACGAGCAGTACTTC
CDR3: CASSHHQGDYEQYF

V: TRBV7-2
D: NA
J: TRBJ1-2
size: few
DNA: TGTGCCAGCAGCTTAGTCCTCCCAGGGGACTATGGCTACACCTTC
CDR3: CASSLVLPGDYGYTF

V: TRBV2
D: NA
J: TRBJ2-1
size: NA
DNA: TGTGCCAGCACCCGTTGGGCAGGGGATCGCGGCAATGAGCAGTTCTTC
CDR3: CASTRWAGDRGNEQFF

V: TRBV18
D: NA
J: TRBJ2-6
size: NA
DNA: TGTGCCAGCTCACCGTCAGGGGCTGGGGCCAACGTCCTGACTTTC
CDR3: CASSPSGAGANVLTF

V: TRBV29-1
D: TRBD1
J: TRBJ1-1
size: NA
DNA: TGCAGCGTCCCCCATTTACCACAGGGGCGGAAGACTGAAGCTTTCTTT
CDR3: CSVPHLPQGRKTEAFF

V: TRBV19
D: NA
J: TRBJ2-3
size: once
DNA: TGTGCCAGTAGTGGCGGGCGGCCCGGAGATACGCAGTATTTT
CDR3: CASSGGRPGDTQYF

V: TRBV3-1/TRBV3-2
D: NA
J: TRBJ2-5
size: NA
DNA: TGTGCCAGCAGCCCGGGAATCCAAGAGACCCAGTACTTC
CDR3: CASSPGIQETQYF

V: TRBV12-5
D: TRBD1
J: TRBJ1-1
size: NA
DNA: TGTGCTAGTGTGGACAGGGCGAGCGCGAACACTGAAGCTTTCTTT
CDR3: CASVDRASANTEAFF

V: TRBV6-1
D: TRBD1
J: TRBJ1-6
size: NA
DNA: TGTGCCAGCAGTGCAACCGGGACAGCCCTGGTAACGTCCCTCCACTTT
CDR3: CASSATGTALVTSLHF